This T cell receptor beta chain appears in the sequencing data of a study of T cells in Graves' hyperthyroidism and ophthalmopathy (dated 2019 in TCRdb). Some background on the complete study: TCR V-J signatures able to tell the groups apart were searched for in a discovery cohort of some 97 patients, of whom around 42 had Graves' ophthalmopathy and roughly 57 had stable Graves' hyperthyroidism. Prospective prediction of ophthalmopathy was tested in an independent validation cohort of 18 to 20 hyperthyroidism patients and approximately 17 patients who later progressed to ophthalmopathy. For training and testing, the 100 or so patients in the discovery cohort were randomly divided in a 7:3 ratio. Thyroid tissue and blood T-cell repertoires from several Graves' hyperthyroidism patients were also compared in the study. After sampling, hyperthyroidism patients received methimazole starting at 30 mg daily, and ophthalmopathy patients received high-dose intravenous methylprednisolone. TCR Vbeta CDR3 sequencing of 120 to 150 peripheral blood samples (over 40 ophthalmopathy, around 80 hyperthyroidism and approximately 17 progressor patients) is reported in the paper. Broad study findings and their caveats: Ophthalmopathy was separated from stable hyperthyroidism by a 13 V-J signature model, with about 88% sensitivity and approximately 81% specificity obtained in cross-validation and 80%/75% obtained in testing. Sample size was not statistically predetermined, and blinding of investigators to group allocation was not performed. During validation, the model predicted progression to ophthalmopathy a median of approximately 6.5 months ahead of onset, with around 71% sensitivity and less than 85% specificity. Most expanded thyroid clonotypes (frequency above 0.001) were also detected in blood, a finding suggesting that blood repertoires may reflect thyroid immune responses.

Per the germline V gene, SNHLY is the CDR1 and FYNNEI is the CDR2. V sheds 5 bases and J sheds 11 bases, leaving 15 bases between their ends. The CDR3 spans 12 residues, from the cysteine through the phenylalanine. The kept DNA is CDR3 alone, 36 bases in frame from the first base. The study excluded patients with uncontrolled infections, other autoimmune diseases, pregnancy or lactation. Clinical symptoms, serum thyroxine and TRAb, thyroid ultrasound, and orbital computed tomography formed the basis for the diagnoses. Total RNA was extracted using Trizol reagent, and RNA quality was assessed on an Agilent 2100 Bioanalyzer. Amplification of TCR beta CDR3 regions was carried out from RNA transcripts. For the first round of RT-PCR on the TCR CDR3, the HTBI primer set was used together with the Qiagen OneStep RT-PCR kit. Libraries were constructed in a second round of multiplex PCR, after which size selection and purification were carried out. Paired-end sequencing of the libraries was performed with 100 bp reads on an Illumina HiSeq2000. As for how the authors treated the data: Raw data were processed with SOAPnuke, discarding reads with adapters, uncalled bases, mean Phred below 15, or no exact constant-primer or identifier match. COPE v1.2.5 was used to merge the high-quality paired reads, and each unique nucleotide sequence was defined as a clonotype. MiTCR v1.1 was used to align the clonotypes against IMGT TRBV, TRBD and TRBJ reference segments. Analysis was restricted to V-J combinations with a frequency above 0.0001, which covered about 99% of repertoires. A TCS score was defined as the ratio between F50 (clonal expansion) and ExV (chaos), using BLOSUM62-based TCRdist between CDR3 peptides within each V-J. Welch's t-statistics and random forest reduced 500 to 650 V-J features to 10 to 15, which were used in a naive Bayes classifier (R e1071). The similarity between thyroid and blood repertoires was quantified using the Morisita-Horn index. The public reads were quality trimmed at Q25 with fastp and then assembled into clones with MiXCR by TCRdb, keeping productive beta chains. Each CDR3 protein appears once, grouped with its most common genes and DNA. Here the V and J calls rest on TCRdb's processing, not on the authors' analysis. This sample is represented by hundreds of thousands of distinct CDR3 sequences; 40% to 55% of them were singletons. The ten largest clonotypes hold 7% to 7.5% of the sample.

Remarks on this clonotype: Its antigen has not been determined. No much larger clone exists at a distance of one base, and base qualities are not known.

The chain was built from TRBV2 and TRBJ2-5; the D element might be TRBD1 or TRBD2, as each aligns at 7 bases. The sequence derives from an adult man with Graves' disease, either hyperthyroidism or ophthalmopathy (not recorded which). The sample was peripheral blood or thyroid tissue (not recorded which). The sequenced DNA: TGTGCCAGCAGTACCACAGGGGAGGGTCAGTACTTC. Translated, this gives CASSTTGEGQYF.